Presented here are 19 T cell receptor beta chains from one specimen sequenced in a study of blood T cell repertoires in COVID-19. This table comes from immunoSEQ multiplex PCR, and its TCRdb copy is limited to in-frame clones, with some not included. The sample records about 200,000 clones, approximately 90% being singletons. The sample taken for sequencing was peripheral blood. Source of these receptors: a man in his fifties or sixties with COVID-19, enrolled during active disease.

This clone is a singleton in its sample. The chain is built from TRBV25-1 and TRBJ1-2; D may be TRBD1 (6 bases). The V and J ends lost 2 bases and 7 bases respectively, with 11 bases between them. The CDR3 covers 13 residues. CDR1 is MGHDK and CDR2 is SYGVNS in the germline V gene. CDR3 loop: CASSERGGFGYTF. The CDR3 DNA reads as TGTGCCAGCAGTGAACGGGGGGGCTTTGGCTACACCTTC.

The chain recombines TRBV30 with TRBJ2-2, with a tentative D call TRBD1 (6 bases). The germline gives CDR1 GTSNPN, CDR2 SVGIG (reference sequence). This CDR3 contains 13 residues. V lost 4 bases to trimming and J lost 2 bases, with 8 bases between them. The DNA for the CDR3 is TGTGCCTGGACTGGGGGCAACACCGGGGAGCTGTTTTTT. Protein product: CAWTGGNTGELFF.

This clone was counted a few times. The CDR3 loop reads CASSPRGRTGGTDTQYF. The CDR3 bases are TGCGCCAGCAGCCCTCGCGGTAGGACAGGGGGAACAGATACGCAGTATTTT. The V and J genes are TRBV5-1 and TRBJ2-3; TRBD1 matches 10 bases. There are 17 residues in the CDR3. Per germline, CDR1 SGHRS and CDR2 YFSETQ. Unmatched junction bases numbered 11, after V lost 4 bases and J lost 3 bases.

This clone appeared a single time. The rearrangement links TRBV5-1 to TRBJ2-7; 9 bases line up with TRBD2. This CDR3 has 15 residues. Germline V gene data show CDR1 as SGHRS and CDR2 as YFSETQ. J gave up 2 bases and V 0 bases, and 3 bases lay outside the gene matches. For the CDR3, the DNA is TGCGCCAGCAGCTTGGGTCTAGCGGGGACCTACGAGCAGTACTTC. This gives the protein CASSLGLAGTYEQYF.

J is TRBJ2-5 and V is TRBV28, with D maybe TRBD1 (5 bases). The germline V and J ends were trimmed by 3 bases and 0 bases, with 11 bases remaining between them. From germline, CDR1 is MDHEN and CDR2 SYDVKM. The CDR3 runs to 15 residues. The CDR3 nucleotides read TGTGCCAGCAGTTTCCCTCGACAGAACCAAGAGACCCAGTACTTC. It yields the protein CASSFPRQNQETQYF.

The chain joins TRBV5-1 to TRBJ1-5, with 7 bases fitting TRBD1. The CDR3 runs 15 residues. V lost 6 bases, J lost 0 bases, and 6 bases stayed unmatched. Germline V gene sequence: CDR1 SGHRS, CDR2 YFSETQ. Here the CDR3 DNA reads TGCGCCAGCAAGGAGGGGGCGAATAGCAATCAGCCCCAGCATTTT. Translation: CASKEGANSNQPQHF.

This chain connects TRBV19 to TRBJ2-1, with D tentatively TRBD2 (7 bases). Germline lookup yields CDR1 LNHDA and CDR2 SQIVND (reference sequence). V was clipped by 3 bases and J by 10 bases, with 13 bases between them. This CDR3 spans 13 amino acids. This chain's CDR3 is CASSMGGAREQFF. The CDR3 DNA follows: TGTGCCAGTAGTATGGGGGGGGCTAGGGAGCAGTTCTTC.

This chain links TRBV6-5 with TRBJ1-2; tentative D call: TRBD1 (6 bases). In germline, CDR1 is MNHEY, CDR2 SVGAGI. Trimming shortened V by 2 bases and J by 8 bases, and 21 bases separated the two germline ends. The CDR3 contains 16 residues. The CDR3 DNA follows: TGTGCCAGCAGTTACCATGGGACACCCCGCCTGGGGGGCTACACCTTC. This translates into CASSYHGTPRLGGYTF.

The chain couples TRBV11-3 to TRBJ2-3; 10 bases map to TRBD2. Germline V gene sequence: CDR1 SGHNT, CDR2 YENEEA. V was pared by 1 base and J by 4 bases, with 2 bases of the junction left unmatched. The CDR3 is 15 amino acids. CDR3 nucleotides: TGTGCCAGCAGCTTAGGGGGACTAGCGCCAGATACGCAGTATTTT. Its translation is CASSLGGLAPDTQYF. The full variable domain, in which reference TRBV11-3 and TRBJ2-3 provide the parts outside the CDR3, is EAGVVQSPRYKIIEKKQPVAFWCNPISGHNTLYWYLQNLGQGPELLIRYENEEAVDDSQLPKDRFSAERLKGVDSTLKIQPAELGDSAVYLCASSLGGLAPDTQYFGPGTRLTVL.

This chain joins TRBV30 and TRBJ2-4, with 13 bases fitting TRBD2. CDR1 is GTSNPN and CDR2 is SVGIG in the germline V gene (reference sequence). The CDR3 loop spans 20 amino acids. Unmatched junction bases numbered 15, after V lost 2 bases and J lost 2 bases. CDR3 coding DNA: TGTGCCTGGAGTCCCCCCCAACTAGCGGGAGGGGCAGTGTCCAAAAACATTCAGTACTTC. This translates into CAWSPPQLAGGAVSKNIQYF.

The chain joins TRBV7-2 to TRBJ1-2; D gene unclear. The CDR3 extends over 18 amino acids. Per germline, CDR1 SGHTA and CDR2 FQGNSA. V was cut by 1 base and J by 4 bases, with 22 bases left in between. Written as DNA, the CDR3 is TGTGCCAGCAGCTTAGGCTCCAGCGGGCAGCCCTGGACCTATGGCTACACCTTC. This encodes CASSLGSSGQPWTYGYTF.

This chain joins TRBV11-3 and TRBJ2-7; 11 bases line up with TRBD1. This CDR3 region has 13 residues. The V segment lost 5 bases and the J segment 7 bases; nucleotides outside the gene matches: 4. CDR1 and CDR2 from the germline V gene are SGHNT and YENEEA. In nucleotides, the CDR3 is TGTGCCAGCAGCCCGGGACAGGGGGGTGAGCAGTACTTC. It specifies CASSPGQGGEQYF.

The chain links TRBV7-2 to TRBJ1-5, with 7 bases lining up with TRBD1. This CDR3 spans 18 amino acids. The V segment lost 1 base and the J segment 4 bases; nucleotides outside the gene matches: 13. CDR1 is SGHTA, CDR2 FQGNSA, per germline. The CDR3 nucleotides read TGTGCCAGCAGCTTAGGCTCACCGGGACAGAGATCAAATCAGCCCCAGCATTTT. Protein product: CASSLGSPGQRSNQPQHF.

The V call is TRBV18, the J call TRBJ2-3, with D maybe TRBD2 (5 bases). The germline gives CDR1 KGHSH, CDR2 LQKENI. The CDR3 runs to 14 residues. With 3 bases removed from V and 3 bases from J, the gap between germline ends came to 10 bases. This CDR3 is CASSPARGTDTQYF. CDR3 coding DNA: TGTGCCAGCTCACCTGCTCGGGGTACAGATACGCAGTATTTT.

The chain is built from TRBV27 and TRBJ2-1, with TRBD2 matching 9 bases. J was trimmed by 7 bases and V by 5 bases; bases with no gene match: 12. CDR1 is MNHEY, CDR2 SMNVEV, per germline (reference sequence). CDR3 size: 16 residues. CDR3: CASSPLGSGSYNEQFF. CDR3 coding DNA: TGTGCCAGCAGTCCCCTCGGTAGCGGGAGTTATAATGAGCAGTTCTTC.

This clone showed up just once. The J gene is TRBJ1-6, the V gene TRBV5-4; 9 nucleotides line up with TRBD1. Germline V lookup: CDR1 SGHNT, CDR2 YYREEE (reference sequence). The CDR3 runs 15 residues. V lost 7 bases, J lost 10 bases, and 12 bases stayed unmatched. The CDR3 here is CASYQQGQGRSPLHF. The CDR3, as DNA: TGTGCCAGCTACCAACAGGGACAGGGTAGATCACCCCTCCACTTT.

CDR3 region: CASSPLPTGANTGELFF. The CDR3 DNA is TGTGCCAGCTCACCACTTCCGACAGGGGCGAACACCGGGGAGCTGTTTTTT. The rearrangement links TRBV18 to TRBJ2-2; 8 bases fit TRBD1. The CDR3 has 17 residues. The junction had 4 bases not matched to a gene; V was cut back by 1 base and J by 0 bases. Germline V lookup: CDR1 KGHSH, CDR2 LQKENI.

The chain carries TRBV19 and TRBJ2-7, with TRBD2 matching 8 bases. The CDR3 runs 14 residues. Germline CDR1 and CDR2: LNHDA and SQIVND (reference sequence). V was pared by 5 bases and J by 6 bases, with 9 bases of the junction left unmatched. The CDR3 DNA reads TGTGCCAGTAGTGCTCGGACTAGCTCATTCGAGCAGTACTTC. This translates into CASSARTSSFEQYF.

The CDR3 nucleotides read TGTGCCAGCAGTTTATCGTTTCGGCGGTACCAGTACAATGAGCAGTTCTTC. Translated: CASSLSFRRYQYNEQFF. The chain has TRBV27 and TRBJ2-1, with unresolved D. CDR3 length equals 17 residues. The germline CDR1 and CDR2 sequences are MNHEY and SMNVEV (reference sequence). Trimming removed 0 bases at V and 4 bases at J, with 16 bases between.